Below, 18 T cell receptor beta chains from the same sample are listed, as sequenced in a study of long-term antiretroviral therapy in people with HIV. An immunoSEQ assay, version v3.0, was performed at survey level. Clones were sequenced by immunoSEQ multiplex PCR, and TCRdb holds only the in-frame ones, with some missing. The data contain approximately 25,000 clones, 80% to 90% of them seen just once; the ten biggest clones take up approximately 2.5%. Sequencing was performed on unsorted PBMCs, taken 3 years after starting antiretroviral therapy. The receptors derive from a man in his fifties or sixties with HIV.

The V call is TRBV9, the J call TRBJ2-5, with TRBD2 identical over 11 bases. The ends lost 0 bases at V and 5 bases at J; junction bases unmatched: 9. The germline V gene has CDR1 SGDLS and CDR2 YYNGEE. This CDR3 is 17 amino acids long. The CDR3 loop is CASSVGSSGGARETQYF. CDR3 nucleotide sequence: TGTGCCAGCAGCGTAGGGAGTAGCGGGGGGGCCCGGGAGACCCAGTACTTC.

There are a few counts of this clone. The chain carries TRBV10-3 and TRBJ1-2; 11 bases map to TRBD1. The CDR3 length is 13 residues. V shed 4 bases and J 6 bases; nucleotides not matched to a gene: 1. The germline gives CDR1 ENHRY, CDR2 SYGVKD. In DNA, the CDR3 is TGTGCCATCAGTGGGGGACAGGGGGATGGCTACACCTTC. Protein sequence: CAISGGQGDGYTF.

The gene calls are TRBV19 and TRBJ1-3; D uncertain. Trimming removed 7 bases from V and 0 bases from J, with 13 bases in between. The CDR3 extends over 15 amino acids. Germline CDR1 and CDR2: LNHDA and SQIVND (reference sequence). The chain's CDR3 is CASKTDLYSGNTIYF. The CDR3 bases are TGTGCCAGTAAAACAGATCTTTACTCTGGAAACACCATATATTTT. Supplemented by reference TRBV19 and TRBJ1-3, the full variable domain reads DGGITQSPKYLFRKEGQNVTLSCEQNLNHDAMYWYRQDPGQGLRLIYYSQIVNDFQKGDIAEGYSVSREKKESFPLTVTSAQKNPTAFYLCASKTDLYSGNTIYFGEGSWLTVV.

V usage is TRBV15 and J usage is TRBJ1-1; no definite D call. The CDR3 contains 13 residues. CDR1 and CDR2 (germline): LNHNV, YYDKDF (reference sequence). V was pared by 1 base and J by 1 base, with 4 bases between. The CDR3 nucleotides read TGTGCCACCAGCAGAGTCGGGAACACTGAAGCTTTCTTT. Protein sequence: CATSRVGNTEAFF.

The chain recombines TRBV19 with TRBJ2-3; D gene uncertain. The CDR3 length is 15 residues. The V and J ends lost 0 bases and 4 bases respectively, with 11 bases between them. Germline V gene data show CDR1 as LNHDA and CDR2 as SQIVND (reference sequence). The CDR3 DNA reads TGTGCCAGTAGTATAGATCGGAAGAGTGCAGATACGCAGTATTTT. Its translation: CASSIDRKSADTQYF.

The gene calls are TRBV4-1 and TRBJ2-3, with TRBD2 matching 8 bases. Germline CDR1 and CDR2: MGHRA and YSYEKL. V lost 4 bases, J lost 4 bases, and 1 base stayed unmatched. The CDR3 totals 13 residues. In DNA form, the CDR3 reads TGCGCCAGCAGCCCGGGGGGGTCAGATACGCAGTATTTT. Amino acids: CASSPGGSDTQYF.

This clone has more than one count but fewer than ten. The chain carries TRBV7-9 and TRBJ1-2; TRBD1 aligns across 8 bases. Germline lookup yields CDR1 SEHNR and CDR2 FQNEAQ (reference sequence). This CDR3 region has 13 residues. The trim removed 1 base at V and 8 bases at J, leaving 3 bases unmatched. CDR3 bases: TGTGCCAGCAGCTTAGGACAGGGGAACGGCTACACCTTC. It is translated as CASSLGQGNGYTF.

The CDR3 spells CASSLALKANTGELFF. As DNA, the CDR3 is TGTGCCAGCAGCTTAGCCCTTAAGGCGAACACCGGGGAGCTGTTTTTT. The V gene is TRBV7-2, the J gene TRBJ2-2, with no clear D. The V gene lost 0 bases and the J gene lost 0 bases, with 8 bases spanning the gap. The germline gives CDR1 SGHTA, CDR2 FQGNSA. This CDR3 contains 16 residues.

This clone was recorded only once. J is TRBJ2-7 and V is TRBV7-2; the D gene could be TRBD1 or TRBD2 (6 bases each). Germline V gene lookup returns CDR1 SGHTA and CDR2 FQGNSA. Trimming pared 5 bases from V and 5 bases from J, leaving 19 bases between. The CDR3 is 15 residues long. The CDR3 DNA reads as TGTGCCAGCAGCCAAGGGGGGTATATAGGACACGAGCAGTACTTC. Its protein product is CASSQGGYIGHEQYF.

CDR3 residues: CASRRYGDRRSYNEQFF. CDR3 DNA sequence: TGTGCCAGCAGGCGGTACGGGGACCGTCGCTCCTACAATGAGCAGTTCTTC. The chain uses TRBV11-2 and TRBJ2-1; either TRBD1 or TRBD2 may fit D (5 bases each). The CDR3 covers 17 residues. The germline V gene encodes CDR1 SGHAT and CDR2 FQNNGV. Trimming cost V 6 bases and J 0 bases, with 18 bases left between them.

In DNA form, the CDR3 reads TGCAGCGTTGAAGATCAAAGAACAGAGCAGTACTTC. This translates into CSVEDQRTEQYF. The rearrangement joins TRBV29-1 to TRBJ2-7; no reliable D call. Germline V gene data show CDR1 as SQVTM and CDR2 as ANQGSEA. Trimming removed 0 bases at V and 7 bases at J, with 10 bases between. This CDR3 spans 12 amino acids.

This clone was found a few times. The chain employs TRBV5-4 and TRBJ1-2; 9 positions match TRBD1. With V trimmed by 2 bases and J by 5 bases, 16 bases remained unmatched. This CDR3 region has 18 residues. Germline V gene sequence: CDR1 SGHNT, CDR2 YYREEE (reference sequence). The DNA of the CDR3 is TGTGCCAGCAGCTTTCCCGGGACAGGGACCGATTTGGGGTATGGCTACACCTTC. Protein sequence: CASSFPGTGTDLGYGYTF.

The chain couples TRBV5-6 to TRBJ2-7; D not resolved. This CDR3 contains 13 residues. Germline CDR1 reads SGHDT; CDR2 reads YYEEEE. Trimming took 5 bases from V and 2 from J, leaving 11 bases between them. For the CDR3, the DNA is TGTGCCAGCAGACTCGGGCCGACCTACGAGCAGTACTTC. It codes for CASRLGPTYEQYF.

The J gene is TRBJ1-4, the V gene TRBV9; D gene uncertain. Germline CDR1 and CDR2: SGDLS and YYNGEE. Trimming took 0 bases from V and 3 from J, leaving 15 bases between them. The CDR3 totals 17 residues. Here the CDR3 DNA reads TGTGCCAGCAGCGTAGGCGAACATTGGAGGGCTAATGAAAAACTGTTTTTT. Encoded protein: CASSVGEHWRANEKLFF.

The gene calls are TRBV2 and TRBJ2-2, with D unresolved. This CDR3 spans 13 amino acids. Germline CDR1 is SNHLY and CDR2 is FYNNEI. V shed 3 bases and J shed 6 bases, with 8 bases lying between them. The CDR3 is CASSDRMAGELFF. The DNA for the CDR3 is TGTGCCAGCAGTGACAGGATGGCCGGGGAGCTGTTTTTT.

This clone was detected only once. This rearrangement joins TRBV18 to TRBJ2-2; D gene uncertain. Germline V gene lookup returns CDR1 KGHSH and CDR2 LQKENI. V was shortened by 3 bases and J by 0 bases, with 11 bases between the two germline ends. CDR3 length: 16 residues. The CDR3 DNA is TGTGCCAGCTCACCTAAAGTAGGTCCGAACACCGGGGAGCTGTTTTTT. Translated: CASSPKVGPNTGELFF.

The V call is TRBV7-2, the J call TRBJ1-3; D remains unclear. The CDR3 has 14 amino acids. Trimming left V 6 bases short and J 0 bases short, with 9 bases between. The germline CDR1 and CDR2 sequences are SGHTA and FQGNSA. Here the CDR3 reads CASSAGSSGNTIYF. The DNA for the CDR3 is TGTGCCAGCAGTGCCGGATCCTCTGGAAACACCATATATTTT.

The rearrangement uses TRBV28 and TRBJ1-1, with TRBD1 as a possible D gene (5 bases). This CDR3 has 14 amino acids. Deletions cut 2 bases from V and 4 bases from J, with 11 bases between. Germline-derived CDR1 and CDR2 are MDHEN and SYDVKM. The CDR3 sequence: CASSLTGGGTEAFF. CDR3 nucleotides: TGTGCCAGCAGTTTAACCGGGGGGGGCACTGAAGCTTTCTTT.